These 32 T cell receptor beta chains were all obtained from the same sample, sequenced in a study of cytomegalovirus exposure and HLA in healthy donors. Primers included in the PCR were 60 Vbeta and 13 Jbeta primers. Sequenced by immunoSEQ multiplex PCR; TCRdb stores in-frame clones only, minus some. There are some 28,000 clones in the sample, with 0.71% held by the top ten. Input material: PBMCs. These receptors originate from a man younger than 45 in good health and CMV-seronegative.

The gene calls are TRBV28 and TRBJ2-7; 8 nucleotides align to TRBD1. This CDR3 is built from 11 residues. J lost 3 bases, V lost 8 bases, and 0 bases had no gene match. Looked up from germline, CDR1 is MDHEN and CDR2 is SYDVKM. The DNA of the CDR3 is TGTGCCAGCGGACAGGGCTACGAGCAGTACTTC. Protein sequence: CASGQGYEQYF.

This chain joins TRBV27 and TRBJ1-1, with a possible D match to TRBD1 (5 bases). Between the trimmed V and J ends, which lost 6 bases and 4 bases, there was a span of 15 bases. Germline V gives CDR1 MNHEY, CDR2 SMNVEV (reference sequence). CDR3 size: 14 residues. The CDR3 DNA reads TGTGCCAGCAGCCCGTTTGGGGGGATCACTGAAGCTTTCTTT. Amino acid sequence: CASSPFGGITEAFF.

The V call is TRBV6-6, the J call TRBJ2-7; 8 bases are a match to TRBD2. V dropped 0 bases and J dropped 2; count of bases not matched to a gene: 3. CDR1 and CDR2 (germline): MNHNY, SVGAGI (reference sequence). The length of the CDR3 is 15 residues. The chain's CDR3 is CASSYSAGGAYEQYF. CDR3 bases: TGTGCCAGCAGTTACTCGGCGGGGGGCGCCTACGAGCAGTACTTC.

The V call is TRBV28, the J call TRBJ2-7; D gene uncertain. This CDR3 has 13 residues. The germline V gene has CDR1 MDHEN and CDR2 SYDVKM. V shed 3 bases and J shed 2 bases, with 8 bases lying between them. This chain's CDR3 is CASSFSIPYEQYF. The CDR3 DNA reads TGTGCCAGCAGTTTTTCAATCCCCTACGAGCAGTACTTC.

This rearrangement joins TRBV5-1 to TRBJ2-3; 9 nucleotides agree with TRBD2. In germline, CDR1 is SGHRS, CDR2 YFSETQ. This CDR3 has 17 residues. V lost 3 bases and J lost 1; bases outside the gene matches: 9. CDR3 DNA: TGCGCCAGCAGCTCGTCTGCGGGAGGGGTGGGCACAGATACGCAGTATTTT. Encoded protein: CASSSSAGGVGTDTQYF.

This chain connects TRBV5-4 to TRBJ1-3, with unresolved D. Trimming shortened V by 2 bases and J by 0 bases, and 9 bases separated the two germline ends. The germline gives CDR1 SGHNT, CDR2 YYREEE (reference sequence). The CDR3 runs 15 residues. CDR3: CASSFSSSSGNTIYF. In DNA, the CDR3 is TGTGCCAGCAGCTTTTCTTCTAGCTCTGGAAACACCATATATTTT.

This sequence joins TRBV2 and TRBJ1-6; D is unclear. From germline, CDR1 is SNHLY and CDR2 FYNNEI. This CDR3 spans 18 amino acids. V was shortened by 7 bases and J by 4 bases, with 23 bases between the two germline ends. For the CDR3, the DNA is TGTGCCAGCACATGGGGAGAGGGTTCCAAAGGGTATAATTCACCCCTCCACTTT. This sequence encodes CASTWGEGSKGYNSPLHF. Combining the CDR3 with reference TRBV2 and TRBJ1-6 gives the whole variable domain EPEVTQTPSHQVTQMGQEVILRCVPISNHLYFYWYRQILGQKVEFLVSFYNNEISEKSEIFDDQFSVERPDGSNFTLKIRSTKLEDSAMYFCASTWGEGSKGYNSPLHFGNGTRLTVT.

The rearrangement links TRBV28 to TRBJ1-2; D perhaps matches TRBD1 (6 bases). The V and J ends lost 11 bases and 8 bases respectively, with 12 bases between them. The germline V gene has CDR1 MDHEN and CDR2 SYDVKM. The CDR3 is 10 amino acids. Written as DNA, the CDR3 is TGTGCCTCCCAGGGGCGAGGCTACACCTTC. It encodes CASQGRGYTF.

This chain uses TRBV7-2 with TRBJ1-6; 10 nucleotides match TRBD1. CDR1 SGHTA and CDR2 FQGNSA come from the germline V gene. V was clipped by 5 bases and J by 7 bases; unmatched bases: 5. The CDR3 loop spans 15 amino acids. CDR3 amino acids: CASSEGQGSNSPLHF. CDR3 in DNA: TGTGCCAGCAGCGAGGGACAGGGGTCCAATTCACCCCTCCACTTT.

Here the CDR3 reads CASSLFARGGEQYF. The CDR3 DNA reads TGTGCCAGCAGTTTATTCGCCAGGGGTGGTGAGCAGTACTTC. V gene TRBV28 combines with J gene TRBJ2-7, with D tentatively TRBD1 (6 bases). V lost 1 base and J lost 7, with 14 bases in between. The length of the CDR3 is 14 residues. Germline V gene data show CDR1 as MDHEN and CDR2 as SYDVKM.

This chain uses TRBV6-4 with TRBJ2-3; maybe TRBD2 (6 bases). V shed 4 bases and J shed 0 bases, with 11 bases lying between them. Germline V CDR1 and CDR2: MRHNA, SNTAGT. The CDR3 length is 15 residues. CDR3: CASSAEGGSTDTQYF. CDR3 sequence (DNA): TGTGCCAGCAGTGCGGAGGGCGGGAGCACAGATACGCAGTATTTT.

This chain joins TRBV7-2 and TRBJ1-2; D gene ambiguous. The ends were cut back, 1 base at V and 4 bases at J, with 10 bases in the middle. The CDR3 has 14 amino acids. Germline-derived CDR1 and CDR2 are SGHTA and FQGNSA. CDR3 amino acids: CASSLGREAYGYTF. CDR3 sequence (DNA): TGTGCCAGCAGCTTAGGGAGGGAGGCCTATGGCTACACCTTC.

V usage is TRBV5-1 and J usage is TRBJ2-5; D might be TRBD1 (8 bases). The DNA matches TRBJ2-7 better at its end, which makes the J call doubtful. The CDR3 has 14 amino acids. Germline V lookup: CDR1 SGHRS, CDR2 YFSETQ. CDR3: CASSLGQGRDEQYF. The DNA for the CDR3 is TGCGCCAGCAGCTTGGGACAGGGGAGGGACGAGCAGTACTTC.

The V gene is TRBV6-6, the J gene TRBJ2-1; 10 bases align to TRBD2. After removal of 4 bases from V and 7 bases from J, the junction contained 10 bases not matched to a gene. CDR1 is MNHNY and CDR2 is SVGAGI in the germline V gene (reference sequence). The CDR3 totals 16 residues. CDR3 nucleotides: TGTGCCAGCAGTTCCATCGGTAGCGGGAGGAATAATGAGCAGTTCTTC. Translated: CASSSIGSGRNNEQFF.

CDR3 residues: CASSQDIGLLDSPLHF. The CDR3 region has the DNA TGCGCCAGCAGCCAAGATATCGGACTTTTGGATTCACCCCTCCACTTT. J is TRBJ1-6 and V is TRBV4-3; D call uncertain. Germline V gene lookup returns CDR1 LGHNA and CDR2 YSLEER. The CDR3 is 16 residues long. V was pared by 0 bases and J by 8 bases, with 14 bases between.

The genes are TRBV7-9 and TRBJ2-7, with 7 positions matching TRBD2. Trimming removed 1 base from V and 4 bases from J; junction bases left unmatched: 10. The CDR3 has 16 residues. CDR1 is SEHNR, CDR2 FQNEAQ, per germline (reference sequence). The CDR3 protein is CASSLGDLGGGYEQYF. CDR3 nucleotide sequence: TGTGCCAGCAGCTTAGGAGACTTGGGGGGAGGGTACGAGCAGTACTTC.

The chain links TRBV28 to TRBJ2-3; 14 nucleotides align to TRBD2. J was trimmed by 0 bases and V by 6 bases; bases with no gene match: 5. This CDR3 region has 17 residues. The germline gives CDR1 MDHEN, CDR2 SYDVKM. The CDR3 sequence is CASSGTSGSLSTDTQYF. The CDR3 DNA sequence: TGTGCCAGCAGCGGGACTAGCGGGAGCCTGAGCACAGATACGCAGTATTTT.

V and J are TRBV2 and TRBJ2-7, with TRBD1 matching 11 bases. Trimming removed 7 bases from V and 3 bases from J; junction bases left unmatched: 8. Germline CDR1 reads SNHLY; CDR2 reads FYNNEI. The CDR3 totals 15 residues. In DNA, the CDR3 is TGTGCCAGCATCCACCCGGGACAGGGGGGCTACGAGCAGTACTTC. This codes for CASIHPGQGGYEQYF.

The chain employs TRBV27 and TRBJ2-7, with D uncertain. The V end was cut by 6 bases, the J end by 1 base, with 16 bases between. The length of the CDR3 is 15 residues. Germline V gene data show CDR1 as MNHEY and CDR2 as SMNVEV (reference sequence). CDR3 amino acids: CASRVSARGSYEQYF. Here the CDR3 DNA reads TGTGCCAGCAGGGTATCAGCGCGAGGATCCTACGAGCAGTACTTC.

The chain employs TRBV11-3 and TRBJ2-1; weak D call: TRBD1 (5 bases). Germline V gene sequence: CDR1 SGHNT, CDR2 YENEEA. Trimming removed 1 base at V and 3 bases at J, with 10 bases between. The length of the CDR3 is 15 residues. DNA of the CDR3: TGTGCCAGCAGCTTAGGGGGCAGGGACTACAATGAGCAGTTCTTC. Residues: CASSLGGRDYNEQFF.

The rearrangement links TRBV5-4 to TRBJ2-5; a possible D gene is TRBD2 (5 bases). CDR3 size: 14 residues. CDR1 is SGHNT and CDR2 is YYREEE in the germline V gene (reference sequence). V lost 5 bases and J lost 5, with 16 bases in between. The CDR3 DNA follows: TGTGCCAGCAGGGGTGGAGGTAGCGAGGAGACCCAGTACTTC. As protein: CASRGGGSEETQYF. Full variable domain (outside the CDR3, taken from reference TRBV5-4 and TRBJ2-5): ETGVTQSPTHLIKTRGQQVTLRCSSQSGHNTVSWYQQALGQGPQFIFQYYREEENGRGNFPPRFSGLQFPNYSSELNVNALELDDSALYLCASRGGGSEETQYFGPGTRLLVL.

The rearrangement joins TRBV5-6 to TRBJ1-1; the match to TRBD1 covers 7 bases. The J segment lost 1 base and the V segment lost 4 bases, leaving 7 bases of the junction unmatched. This CDR3 has 15 amino acids. Germline V gene sequence: CDR1 SGHDT, CDR2 YYEEEE. The CDR3 DNA follows: TGTGCCAGCAGCGGGGTGGACAGGCGGAACACTGAAGCTTTCTTT. Its translation: CASSGVDRRNTEAFF.

The rearrangement joins TRBV9 to TRBJ1-2; 7 nucleotides match TRBD1. The germline CDR1 and CDR2 sequences are SGDLS and YYNGEE. CDR3 length: 15 residues. The ends lost 3 bases at V and 6 bases at J; junction bases unmatched: 11. The CDR3 DNA follows: TGTGCCAGCAGCGCCGGGGACAGTGGAGAGGATGGCTACACCTTC. Residues: CASSAGDSGEDGYTF. Looking up the rest from reference TRBV9 and TRBJ1-2 gives the full variable domain: DSGVTQTPKHLITATGQRVTLRCSPRSGDLSVYWYQQSLDQGLQFLIQYYNGEERAKGNILERFSAQQFPDLHSELNLSSLELGDSALYFCASSAGDSGEDGYTFGSGTRLTVV.

The J gene is TRBJ2-3, the V gene TRBV6-1; 14 nucleotides line up with TRBD2. The CDR3 is 15 residues long. CDR1 and CDR2 from the germline V gene are MNHNS and SASEGT. V was pared by 7 bases and J by 4 bases, with 4 bases of the junction left unmatched. CDR3 sequence: CASTGLAGGPDTQYF. The CDR3 coding sequence is TGTGCCAGCACCGGACTAGCGGGAGGCCCAGATACGCAGTATTTT.

The V call is TRBV9, the J call TRBJ2-3, with a weak D call TRBD1 (5 bases). The CDR3 has 15 residues. Between the trimmed V and J ends, which lost 7 bases and 4 bases, there was a span of 19 bases. Per germline, CDR1 SGDLS and CDR2 YYNGEE. The CDR3 DNA follows: TGTGCCAGCCGACCTCGACAGACCCCCGCAGATACGCAGTATTTT. This sequence encodes CASRPRQTPADTQYF.

The rearrangement uses TRBV25-1 and TRBJ2-7, with 9 bases lining up with TRBD1. This CDR3 has 14 amino acids. The V segment lost 4 bases and the J segment 1 base; nucleotides outside the gene matches: 2. CDR1 and CDR2 (germline): MGHDK, SYGVNS. The CDR3 sequence: CASSAGQGSYEQYF. CDR3 sequence (DNA): TGTGCCAGCAGTGCGGGACAGGGTTCCTACGAGCAGTACTTC.

The chain is built from TRBV15 and TRBJ2-3, with a tentative D call TRBD2 (5 bases). The CDR3 totals 14 residues. CDR1 and CDR2 (germline): LNHNV, YYDKDF (reference sequence). Deletions cut 3 bases from V and 4 bases from J, with 11 bases between. CDR3 bases: TGTGCCACCAGCAGTTCGGGGTATTCAGATACGCAGTATTTT. Protein: CATSSSGYSDTQYF.

The chain is built from TRBV29-1 and TRBJ2-1; a possible D gene is TRBD2 (5 bases). CDR3 length: 13 amino acids. Germline CDR1 SQVTM, CDR2 ANQGSEA. Deletions cut 7 bases from V and 2 bases from J, with 12 bases between. CDR3 DNA: TGCAGCGGGGAGTCACTCCCCTACAATGAGCAGTTCTTC. Residues: CSGESLPYNEQFF.

J is TRBJ2-7 and V is TRBV27, with 11 bases matching TRBD1. Unmatched junction bases numbered 2, after V lost 0 bases and J lost 4 bases. The CDR3 consists of 15 residues. Germline CDR1 MNHEY, CDR2 SMNVEV (reference sequence). CDR3 nucleotide sequence: TGTGCCAGCAGTTTATCAGGGACAGGGGGGTACGAGCAGTACTTC. Its protein product is CASSLSGTGGYEQYF.

The chain carries TRBV18 and TRBJ2-1; TRBD2 is a possible D gene (7 bases). V was cut by 3 bases and J by 5 bases, with 14 bases left in between. Germline V CDR1 and CDR2: KGHSH, LQKENI. The CDR3 runs 15 residues. Here the CDR3 DNA reads TGTGCCAGCTCACCGGGGGGGGCGAGGGACAATGAGCAGTTCTTC. It translates to CASSPGGARDNEQFF.

The rearrangement joins TRBV19 to TRBJ2-5; possibly TRBD1 for D (6 bases). In germline, CDR1 is LNHDA, CDR2 SQIVND (reference sequence). The V end lost 5 bases, the J end lost 2 bases, and 12 bases lay between the germline ends. This CDR3 comprises 14 residues. The CDR3 loop is CASSFGQTQETQYF. In nucleotides, the CDR3 is TGTGCCAGTAGTTTTGGACAGACGCAAGAGACCCAGTACTTC. The full variable domain, in which reference TRBV19 and TRBJ2-5 provide the parts outside the CDR3, is DGGITQSPKYLFRKEGQNVTLSCEQNLNHDAMYWYRQDPGQGLRLIYYSQIVNDFQKGDIAEGYSVSREKKESFPLTVTSAQKNPTAFYLCASSFGQTQETQYFGPGTRLLVL.

The rearrangement uses TRBV5-4 and TRBJ1-2; D is unclear. Trimming stripped 2 bases from V and 0 bases from J, with 11 bases between. The germline gives CDR1 SGHNT, CDR2 YYREEE (reference sequence). The CDR3 is made up of 15 amino acids. This CDR3 reads CASSFGRTSNYGYTF. The CDR3 coding sequence is TGTGCCAGCAGCTTCGGCAGGACTTCTAACTATGGCTACACCTTC.